The 21 T cell receptor beta chains reported below all come from one sample, sequenced in a study of cytomegalovirus exposure and HLA in healthy donors (dated by TCRdb to 2016 to 2017). The method behind the library was the immunoSEQ multiplex PCR assay. A mixture of 60 forward primers for TCR Vbeta segments and 13 reverse primers for TCR Jbeta segments was used in the multiplex PCR. The source is immuneACCESS, and TCRdb retained only in-frame sequences with V and J called. Part of the clones is not carried over; for the studies checked, unresolved V genes explain less than half of this, and the remainder is unexplained. This sample lists fewer than 200,000 clones; about 78% were detected once. The top ten clones comprise approximately 2.5% of the sample. Sequencing input: PBMCs. The receptors were sampled from a man aged 55-75 years in good health and CMV-seronegative.

Note on this clone: At one of its ends the junction is not consistent with the germline gene, which may arise from a read error. The V call is TRBV12-5, the J call TRBJ1-2; D unresolved. Germline V gives CDR1 LGHNT, CDR2 FRNRAP. The CDR3 has 13 residues. The DNA of the CDR3 is TGTGCTAGTGGTTCCATGGTAGCTAATGGCTACCCCTTC. Translated: CASGSMVANGYPF.

V usage is TRBV5-1 and J usage is TRBJ1-5, with 8 bases identical to TRBD1. The germline V gene has CDR1 SGHRS and CDR2 YFSETQ. The CDR3 length is 15 residues. V shed 3 bases, J shed 5 bases, and the junction held 7 bases outside the gene matches. Here the CDR3 DNA reads TGCGCCAGCAGCTCGACAGGGGCTAGGGATCAGCCCCAGCATTTT. It yields the protein CASSSTGARDQPQHF.

The chain couples TRBV27 to TRBJ1-1; TRBD1 matches 8 bases. V lost 5 bases and J lost 0; bases outside the gene matches: 8. CDR1 is MNHEY and CDR2 is SMNVEV in the germline V gene (reference sequence). This CDR3 is 16 amino acids long. CDR3 DNA sequence: TGTGCCAGCAGTCTCGGACAGGGAAACCTGAACACTGAAGCTTTCTTT. Translating it yields CASSLGQGNLNTEAFF.

The J gene is TRBJ2-3, the V gene TRBV19, with D possibly matching TRBD2 (5 bases). Looked up from germline, CDR1 is LNHDA and CDR2 is SQIVND (reference sequence). V was clipped by 6 bases and J by 2 bases, with 12 bases between them. The CDR3 sequence is 14 residues long. The CDR3 DNA follows: TGTGCCAGTAGCATTTCAGCGGACACAGATACGCAGTATTTT. As protein: CASSISADTDTQYF. The full variable domain, rest sourced from reference TRBV19 and TRBJ2-3, is DGGITQSPKYLFRKEGQNVTLSCEQNLNHDAMYWYRQDPGQGLRLIYYSQIVNDFQKGDIAEGYSVSREKKESFPLTVTSAQKNPTAFYLCASSISADTDTQYFGPGTRLTVL.

V is TRBV6-5 and J is TRBJ1-1; no firm D call. V lost 7 bases and J lost 3, with 12 bases in between. Germline V gene lookup returns CDR1 MNHEY and CDR2 SVGAGI. This CDR3 has 13 amino acids. CDR3 sequence reads: CASKAAMDTEAFF. The CDR3 DNA sequence: TGTGCCAGCAAAGCGGCTATGGACACTGAAGCTTTCTTT.

The rearrangement joins TRBV7-2 to TRBJ1-1; no definite D call. Trimming cost V 5 bases and J 5 bases, with 6 bases left between them. The V gene's germline CDR1 is SGHTA and CDR2 FQGNSA. The CDR3 is 11 residues long. The CDR3 bases are TGTGCCAGCAGCCAGGAAACTGAAGCTTTCTTT. Amino acids: CASSQETEAFF.

The genes are TRBV10-3 and TRBJ2-1; TRBD1 is a possible D gene (6 bases). Germline loops: CDR1 ENHRY, CDR2 SYGVKD. The CDR3 totals 15 residues. V was cut by 6 bases and J by 7 bases, with 19 bases left in between. CDR3 protein: CAIRDTTGSRNEQFF. As DNA, the CDR3 is TGTGCCATCAGGGATACTACAGGGTCTCGGAATGAGCAGTTCTTC.

The V and J genes are TRBV19 and TRBJ1-1; D not resolved. V lost 6 bases to trimming and J lost 1 base, with 9 bases between them. Germline values: CDR1 LNHDA, CDR2 SQIVND (reference sequence). This CDR3 spans 13 amino acids. The CDR3 loop is CASSTNTNTEAFF. The CDR3 DNA is TGTGCCAGTAGCACTAACACGAACACTGAAGCTTTCTTT.

The chain recombines TRBV6-5 with TRBJ2-5; 9 nucleotides line up with TRBD2. CDR1 and CDR2 (germline): MNHEY, SVGAGI. Trimming removed 4 bases from V and 1 base from J; junction bases left unmatched: 1. The CDR3 contains 14 residues. CDR3 nucleotides: TGTGCCAGCAGTTCGACTAGCGGCCAAGAGACCCAGTACTTC. Protein sequence: CASSSTSGQETQYF.

This clone was counted only a few times. The V call is TRBV4-2, the J call TRBJ2-7; no clear D gene. The length of the CDR3 is 15 residues. The ends were cut back, 0 bases at V and 2 bases at J, with 11 bases in the middle. Per the germline V gene, CDR1 is LGHNA and CDR2 is YNFKEQ. CDR3 sequence: CASSQDSRSTYEQYF. The CDR3 DNA follows: TGTGCCAGCAGCCAAGACTCCCGGTCAACCTACGAGCAGTACTTC.

J is TRBJ2-6 and V is TRBV2; 9 bases are a match to TRBD2. The CDR3 is made up of 17 amino acids. CDR1 and CDR2 from the germline V gene are SNHLY and FYNNEI. V lost 5 bases, J lost 2 bases, and 7 bases stayed unmatched. The CDR3 DNA follows: TGTGCCAGCAGTCTTAGCGGGAGTCTGACTGGGGCCAACGTCCTGACTTTC. Its protein is CASSLSGSLTGANVLTF.

The J gene is TRBJ2-5, the V gene TRBV19; TRBD1 aligns across 9 bases. After removal of 5 bases from V and 5 bases from J, the junction contained 6 bases not matched to a gene. This CDR3 is built from 14 residues. CDR1 is LNHDA and CDR2 is SQIVND in the germline V gene (reference sequence). The CDR3 bases are TGTGCCAGTAGTGGGGGACAGGGCTGGGAGACCCAGTACTTC. This sequence encodes CASSGGQGWETQYF. Drawing the rest from reference TRBV19 and TRBJ2-5, the complete variable domain is DGGITQSPKYLFRKEGQNVTLSCEQNLNHDAMYWYRQDPGQGLRLIYYSQIVNDFQKGDIAEGYSVSREKKESFPLTVTSAQKNPTAFYLCASSGGQGWETQYFGPGTRLLVL.

V usage is TRBV13 and J usage is TRBJ2-3, with 7 bases matching TRBD2. The CDR3 extends over 17 amino acids. J lost 9 bases, V lost 1 base, and 16 bases had no gene match. Germline V CDR1 and CDR2: PRHDT, FYEKMQ (reference sequence). As DNA, the CDR3 is TGTGCCAGCAGCTTAGCCCCTAGCGGTTCGACATTTGAAACGCAGTATTTT. Encoded protein: CASSLAPSGSTFETQYF.

This clone came up a few times. The chain uses TRBV9 and TRBJ2-3; 7 positions match TRBD2. J gave up 7 bases and V 0 bases, and 5 bases lay outside the gene matches. The germline V gene encodes CDR1 SGDLS and CDR2 YYNGEE. CDR3 length: 14 residues. The CDR3 here is CASSVAAGENTQYF. Written as DNA, the CDR3 is TGTGCCAGCAGCGTAGCGGCGGGAGAAAATACGCAGTATTTT.

The CDR3 region is CAWRPLTSHNEQFF. The DNA for the CDR3 is TGTGCCTGGAGGCCCCTGACTAGCCACAATGAGCAGTTCTTC. This rearrangement joins TRBV30 to TRBJ2-1, with 7 bases fitting TRBD2. V was pared by 3 bases and J by 5 bases, with 7 bases of the junction left unmatched. The CDR3 sequence is 14 residues long. Germline V lookup: CDR1 GTSNPN, CDR2 SVGIG (reference sequence).

The gene calls are TRBV6-5 and TRBJ1-5; 7 bases are shared with TRBD1. The CDR3 contains 14 residues. The V gene's germline CDR1 is MNHEY and CDR2 SVGAGI. Trimming removed 4 bases from V and 5 bases from J; junction bases left unmatched: 5. Here the CDR3 reads CASSLGQLDQPQHF. The CDR3 coding sequence is TGTGCCAGCAGTTTGGGACAGCTCGATCAGCCCCAGCATTTT.

This chain joins TRBV10-3 and TRBJ2-3, with D tentatively TRBD1 (5 bases). V was shortened by 9 bases and J by 0 bases, with 10 bases between the two germline ends. CDR3 size: 13 residues. Germline V gene data show CDR1 as ENHRY and CDR2 as SYGVKD. The CDR3 DNA reads TGTGCCATTGCGACAGAGAGCACAGATACGCAGTATTTT. It codes for CAIATESTDTQYF.

This clone was picked up a small number of times. At one boundary the junction diverges from the germline segment, which might be a read error. This chain uses TRBV7-9 with TRBJ1-4; D might be TRBD1 (5 bases). Germline lookup yields CDR1 SEHNR and CDR2 FQNEAQ (reference sequence). This CDR3 spans 14 amino acids. The CDR3 sequence: CSSSQDNWDEKLFF. In DNA, the CDR3 is TGTTCCAGCAGCCAGGACAATTGGGATGAAAAACTGTTTTTT.

The J gene is TRBJ2-3, the V gene TRBV4-3; maybe TRBD2 (6 bases). This CDR3 has 15 amino acids. Germline V gene sequence: CDR1 LGHNA, CDR2 YSLEER. Trimming stripped 1 base from V and 3 bases from J, with 11 bases between. The DNA of the CDR3 is TGCGCCAGCAGCCAAGGGCGGGAATGGACAGATACGCAGTATTTT. Translating gives CASSQGREWTDTQYF.

The CDR3 here is CASSIQGTGELFF. Here the CDR3 DNA reads TGTGCCAGTAGTATTCAGGGAACCGGGGAGCTGTTTTTT. V is TRBV19 and J is TRBJ2-2, with TRBD1 as a possible D gene (5 bases). V lost 3 bases, J lost 5 bases, and 7 bases lay in between. This CDR3 is built from 13 residues. Germline CDR1 reads LNHDA; CDR2 reads SQIVND (reference sequence).

This clone was recorded once. The chain employs TRBV5-8 and TRBJ1-5, with 7 positions matching TRBD1. Unmatched junction bases numbered 6, after V lost 5 bases and J lost 4 bases. The CDR3 runs 14 residues. CDR1 is SGHTS and CDR2 is YDEGEE in the germline V gene. The DNA of the CDR3 is TGTGCCAGCAGTGGGACAGCGCATAATCAGCCCCAGCATTTT. It is translated as CASSGTAHNQPQHF.